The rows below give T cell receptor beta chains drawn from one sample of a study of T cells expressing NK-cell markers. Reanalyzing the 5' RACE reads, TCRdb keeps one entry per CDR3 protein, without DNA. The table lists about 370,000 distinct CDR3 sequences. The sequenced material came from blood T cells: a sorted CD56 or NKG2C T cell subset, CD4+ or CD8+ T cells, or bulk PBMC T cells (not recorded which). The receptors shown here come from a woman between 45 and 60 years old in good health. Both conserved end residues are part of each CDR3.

CDR3 protein: CASTRGRVNTGELFF
V gene: TRBV3-1
J gene: TRBJ2-2

CDR3 protein: CASSSGLSKNEQFF
V gene: TRBV12-3/TRBV12-4
J gene: TRBJ2-1

CDR3 protein: CASSLDLGGRETQYF
V gene: TRBV5-1
J gene: TRBJ2-5

CDR3 protein: CASSSLGGLAGVDEQFF
V gene: TRBV12-3/TRBV12-4
J gene: TRBJ2-1

CDR3 protein: CASTFRRTEAFF
V gene: TRBV12-3/TRBV12-4
J gene: TRBJ1-1

CDR3 protein: CASSLGGTGGFNTEAFF
V gene: TRBV7-9
J gene: TRBJ1-1

CDR3 protein: CSAMVGLSSYEQYF
V gene: TRBV29-1
J gene: TRBJ2-7

CDR3 protein: CASSLVVPGTYGYTF
V gene: TRBV5-1
J gene: TRBJ1-2

CDR3 protein: CASSHLRLYGYTF
V gene: TRBV12-3/TRBV12-4
J gene: TRBJ1-2

CDR3 protein: CASSFNRGQSQPQHF
V gene: TRBV12-3/TRBV12-4
J gene: TRBJ1-5

CDR3 protein: CASSREVRGALNEQFF
V gene: TRBV5-1
J gene: TRBJ2-1

CDR3 protein: CASSYLRATSGQGSYEQYF
V gene: TRBV6-2/TRBV6-3
J gene: TRBJ2-7

CDR3 protein: CASTASAAGYTF
V gene: TRBV6-1
J gene: TRBJ1-2

CDR3 protein: CASSFTGGNIQYF
V gene: TRBV5-5
J gene: TRBJ2-4

CDR3 protein: CASSGGQLRAQYF
V gene: TRBV25-1
J gene: TRBJ2-5

CDR3 protein: CASSFGGGSLTEAFF
V gene: TRBV7-9
J gene: TRBJ1-1

CDR3 protein: CASSSDSRLAGEDTQYF
V gene: TRBV7-2
J gene: TRBJ2-3

CDR3 protein: CASTRVAGEQFF
V gene: TRBV6-5
J gene: TRBJ2-1

CDR3 protein: CASSRGTSGLEEQFF
V gene: TRBV6-6
J gene: TRBJ2-1

CDR3 protein: CASSHRGAGVSYNEQFF
V gene: TRBV3-1
J gene: TRBJ2-1

CDR3 protein: CASSPRILSGGSYEQYF
V gene: TRBV3-1
J gene: TRBJ2-7

CDR3 protein: CASSLAEGPQHF
V gene: TRBV5-4
J gene: TRBJ1-5

CDR3 protein: CSALLPGRNTGELFF
V gene: TRBV20-1
J gene: TRBJ2-2

CDR3 protein: CSARGQDRVFSGNTIYF
V gene: TRBV20-1
J gene: TRBJ1-3

CDR3 protein: CASADWGSYEQYF
V gene: TRBV5-1
J gene: TRBJ2-7

CDR3 protein: CASLGVNGIQYF
V gene: TRBV6-5
J gene: TRBJ2-4

CDR3 protein: CATGDGNYNEQFF
V gene: TRBV24-1
J gene: TRBJ2-1

CDR3 protein: CASKSGQKGETQYF
V gene: TRBV19
J gene: TRBJ2-5